The 9 T cell receptor beta chains in this list originate from one sample, sequenced in a study of T-cell reconstitution after alpha-beta-depleted transplantation in children. Unique molecular identifiers featured in how the TCRbeta library was prepared. TCRdb fed the PCR reads into MiXCR, producing one record per CDR3 protein. This table has 250,000 to 300,000 distinct CDR3 sequences, roughly 10% appearing once. The source material was peripheral blood, sampled 180 days after TCRalphabeta/CD19-depleted stem cell transplant. Receptors originate from a male patient aged 2 to 9 who had a stem cell transplant for chronic granulomatous disease, so the T cells may come from the graft donor.

The table lists this clonotype with many counts. V is TRBV28 and J is TRBJ2-5; perhaps D is TRBD1 or TRBD2 (5 bases each). Trimming took 4 bases from V and 5 from J, leaving 20 bases between them. Germline CDR1 reads MDHEN; CDR2 reads SYDVKM. The CDR3 covers 16 residues. Written as DNA, the CDR3 is TGTGCCAGCAGTTCGGGGACGTACCGCTCCAGGGAGACCCAGTACTTC. Protein product: CASSSGTYRSRETQYF.

This clonotype has at least ten counts. This chain connects TRBV10-3 to TRBJ2-1; D is perhaps TRBD1 or TRBD2 (5 bases each). The germline CDR1 and CDR2 sequences are ENHRY and SYGVKD. V was clipped by 1 base and J by 8 bases, with 9 bases between them. The CDR3 is 13 residues long. CDR3 coding DNA: TGTGCCATCAGTGAGTATCTGGGGGATGAGCAGTTCTTC. It encodes CAISEYLGDEQFF.

This clonotype showed up many times. The gene calls are TRBV9 and TRBJ1-5, with TRBD1 matching 10 bases. V shed 4 bases and J 8 bases; nucleotides not matched to a gene: 6. Germline V gene lookup returns CDR1 SGDLS and CDR2 YYNGEE. The CDR3 is 14 residues long. CDR3 in amino acids: CASSPRTGGEPQHF. For the CDR3, the DNA is TGTGCCAGCAGCCCTCGGACAGGGGGGGAGCCCCAGCATTTT.

In regard to this clonotype: A read error is possible here, since a much larger clone lies one base away. The chain combines TRBV20-1 with TRBJ2-3; 13 positions agree with TRBD2. The CDR3 has 17 residues. Per the germline V gene, CDR1 is DFQATT and CDR2 is SNEGSKA (reference sequence). The CDR3 reads CCARGVGLAGVTDTQYF. The CDR3 DNA reads as TGCTGTGCTAGAGGAGTCGGACTAGCGGGAGTGACAGATACGCAGTATTTT.

This chain joins TRBV19 and TRBJ2-1; 7 bases map to TRBD1. The V segment lost 1 base and the J segment 4 bases; nucleotides outside the gene matches: 7. The CDR3 totals 16 residues. Germline V gene lookup returns CDR1 LNHDA and CDR2 SQIVND (reference sequence). CDR3 sequence (DNA): TGTGCCAGTAGTATAGTCCGGGACAGATTTTACAATGAGCAGTTCTTC. It encodes CASSIVRDRFYNEQFF.

This clonotype occurred many times. The chain carries TRBV9 and TRBJ2-7; unclear D gene. There are 14 residues in the CDR3. V was trimmed by 0 bases and J by 2 bases, leaving 9 bases between them. CDR1 and CDR2 (germline): SGDLS, YYNGEE. In nucleotides, the CDR3 is TGTGCCAGCAGCGTAGCTGTACAACCCTACGAGCAGTACTTC. Translating gives CASSVAVQPYEQYF.

This clonotype has ten or more counts. The CDR3 sequence is CSGRVVGLVETQYF. The CDR3 DNA follows: TGCAGTGGGAGGGTGGTGGGTCTTGTAGAGACCCAGTACTTC. This rearrangement joins TRBV20-1 to TRBJ2-5, with D perhaps matching TRBD2 (6 bases). In germline, CDR1 is DFQATT, CDR2 SNEGSKA (reference sequence). This CDR3 comprises 14 residues. Trimming stripped 7 bases from V and 4 bases from J, with 19 bases between.

At least ten counts were recorded for this clonotype. The chain joins TRBV29-1 to TRBJ2-7; the D gene is possibly TRBD1 (5 bases). The CDR3 consists of 11 residues. The V end was cut by 7 bases, the J end by 2 bases, with 9 bases between. The germline V gene encodes CDR1 SQVTM and CDR2 ANQGSEA. CDR3 bases: TGCAGCGCTAGGGGTCCCTACGAGCAGTACTTC. Its translation: CSARGPYEQYF.

There are many counts of this clonotype. The V gene is TRBV27, the J gene TRBJ1-1; 8 bases agree with TRBD1. The germline gives CDR1 MNHEY, CDR2 SMNVEV (reference sequence). This CDR3 is 13 amino acids long. The V and J ends lost 6 bases and 10 bases, in that order; junction bases with no gene match: 10. The CDR3 here is CASSKTGGSGAFF. CDR3 DNA: TGTGCCAGCAGCAAAACAGGGGGAAGTGGAGCTTTCTTT.